These 26 T cell receptor beta chains came from one sample sequenced in a study of blood T cell repertoires in COVID-19. The repertoire was sequenced with immunoSEQ multiplex PCR; TCRdb's copy has only in-frame clones and lacks some. The data contain roughly 150,000 clones, around 83% of them seen just once; the ten biggest clones take up 7.2%. Sequenced: peripheral blood. The receptors derive from a woman in her fifties or sixties in a cohort sampled during active or convalescent COVID-19.

This sequence joins TRBV11-3 and TRBJ2-2; D is possibly TRBD2 (6 bases). V was shortened by 1 base and J by 6 bases, with 12 bases between the two germline ends. Germline V gene lookup returns CDR1 SGHNT and CDR2 YENEEA. The CDR3 spans 15 residues. The DNA of the CDR3 is TGTGCCAGCAGCTTAGTGACTAGTGGATCCGGGGAGCTGTTTTTT. Its protein is CASSLVTSGSGELFF. Together with reference TRBV11-3 and TRBJ2-2, the CDR3 gives the full variable domain: EAGVVQSPRYKIIEKKQPVAFWCNPISGHNTLYWYLQNLGQGPELLIRYENEEAVDDSQLPKDRFSAERLKGVDSTLKIQPAELGDSAVYLCASSLVTSGSGELFFGEGSRLTVL.

The sample holds one count of this clone. This chain uses TRBV11-2 with TRBJ2-3; 12 bases align to TRBD2. Germline V gene lookup returns CDR1 SGHAT and CDR2 FQNNGV. The length of the CDR3 is 17 residues. The J segment lost 2 bases and the V segment lost 5 bases, leaving 8 bases of the junction unmatched. As DNA, the CDR3 is TGTGCCAGCAGCACCAGACTAGCGGGGGCTGCCACAGATACGCAGTATTTT. Encoded protein: CASSTRLAGAATDTQYF.

J is TRBJ2-6 and V is TRBV19; perhaps TRBD2 as D (5 bases). Germline V gives CDR1 LNHDA, CDR2 SQIVND (reference sequence). The ends were cut back, 3 bases at V and 1 base at J, with 10 bases in the middle. This CDR3 comprises 16 residues. The CDR3 sequence is CASSILGDSGANVLTF. DNA for the CDR3: TGTGCCAGTAGTATCCTCGGGGATTCTGGGGCCAACGTCCTGACTTTC.

The V and J genes are TRBV30 and TRBJ1-4; D gene uncertain. The germline CDR1 and CDR2 sequences are GTSNPN and SVGIG (reference sequence). With 2 bases removed from V and 4 bases from J, the gap between germline ends came to 14 bases. This CDR3 comprises 15 residues. The CDR3 DNA sequence: TGTGCCTGGAGTAGGGAGGACGGAATTAATGAAAAACTGTTTTTT. It translates to CAWSREDGINEKLFF.

This chain joins TRBV19 and TRBJ1-6, with D unresolved. Trimming removed 1 base from V and 7 bases from J, with 8 bases in between. The CDR3 has 14 amino acids. Germline V gene lookup returns CDR1 LNHDA and CDR2 SQIVND (reference sequence). DNA of the CDR3: TGTGCCAGTAGTATAGCCCGCGAGAATTCACCCCTCCACTTT. Encoded protein: CASSIARENSPLHF.

The rearrangement links TRBV19 to TRBJ1-6; TRBD1 might be the D (5 bases). Trimming removed 7 bases from V and 4 bases from J, with 14 bases in between. This CDR3 has 15 residues. Per the germline V gene, CDR1 is LNHDA and CDR2 is SQIVND (reference sequence). The CDR3 sequence is CASTSGTDYNSPLHF. CDR3 bases: TGTGCCAGTACTTCCGGGACTGATTATAATTCACCCCTCCACTTT.

The genes are TRBV30 and TRBJ1-5; D ambiguous. The germline gives CDR1 GTSNPN, CDR2 SVGIG (reference sequence). The length of the CDR3 is 14 residues. Trimming left V 2 bases short and J 5 bases short, with 13 bases between. The CDR3 here is CAWSRGGQDQPQHF. As DNA, the CDR3 is TGTGCCTGGAGTCGTGGAGGGCAGGATCAGCCCCAGCATTTT.

This chain joins TRBV4-3 and TRBJ2-2, with 10 nucleotides matching TRBD2. The CDR3 is 15 amino acids. V was clipped by 5 bases and J by 7 bases; unmatched bases: 7. Germline CDR1 is LGHNA and CDR2 is YSLEER. This chain's CDR3 is CASSVQRGGYGELFF. The CDR3 DNA sequence: TGCGCCAGCAGCGTACAGCGGGGGGGCTACGGGGAGCTGTTTTTT.

This chain uses TRBV7-8 with TRBJ1-3; D is ambiguous. With 7 bases removed from V and 2 bases from J, the gap between germline ends came to 18 bases. The CDR3 covers 16 residues. Germline V gene data show CDR1 as SGHVS and CDR2 as FQNEAQ. The DNA of the CDR3 is TGTGCCAGCACCCCTGTGAGGGCTCGGGCTGGAAACACCATATATTTT. This codes for CASTPVRARAGNTIYF.

This sequence joins TRBV6-6 and TRBJ2-3; the D gene is possibly TRBD1 (6 bases). The CDR3 is 12 amino acids. Deletions cut 5 bases from V and 7 bases from J, with 10 bases between. Germline loops: CDR1 MNHNY, CDR2 SVGAGI (reference sequence). CDR3 nucleotides: TGTGCCAGCAGTGGCCAGGGGTATACGCAGTATTTT. The encoded protein is CASSGQGYTQYF.

The CDR3 loop reads CASSFGATIYEAFF. The CDR3 coding sequence is TGTGCCAGCAGCTTTGGGGCCACGATCTATGAAGCTTTCTTT. This chain links TRBV7-8 with TRBJ1-1; a possible D gene is TRBD1 (5 bases). Germline values: CDR1 SGHVS, CDR2 FQNEAQ. Trimming stripped 3 bases from V and 7 bases from J, with 15 bases between. The CDR3 length is 14 residues.

This rearrangement joins TRBV9 to TRBJ2-7, with D perhaps TRBD2 (6 bases). Germline values: CDR1 SGDLS, CDR2 YYNGEE. The CDR3 has 14 amino acids. V lost 2 bases and J 0 bases, leaving 9 bases between the germline ends. This CDR3 is CASSVGGDSYEQYF. For the CDR3, the DNA is TGTGCCAGCAGCGTGGGCGGGGACTCCTACGAGCAGTACTTC.

The rearrangement joins TRBV7-9 to TRBJ1-2; 7 nucleotides align to TRBD1. Germline values: CDR1 SEHNR, CDR2 FQNEAQ (reference sequence). V lost 4 bases, J lost 5 bases, and 4 bases stayed unmatched. CDR3 size: 13 residues. DNA of the CDR3: TGTGCCAGCAGCTACAGGGGCGTTTATGGCTACACCTTC. Residues: CASSYRGVYGYTF.

This chain links TRBV14 with TRBJ2-7; D remains unclear. The CDR3 extends over 11 amino acids. Trimming shortened V by 6 bases and J by 2 bases, and 5 bases separated the two germline ends. Per the germline V gene, CDR1 is SGHDN and CDR2 is FVKESK. The CDR3 DNA reads TGTGCCAGCAGACCGGCCTACGAGCAGTACTTC. It specifies CASRPAYEQYF.

The genes are TRBV5-4 and TRBJ1-5; tentatively, D is TRBD1 (5 bases). CDR1 is SGHNT, CDR2 YYREEE, per germline (reference sequence). Trimming shortened V by 0 bases and J by 9 bases, and 19 bases separated the two germline ends. The CDR3 sequence is 16 residues long. This chain's CDR3 is CASSLAVGGNEGPQHF. As DNA, the CDR3 is TGTGCCAGCAGCTTGGCCGTCGGGGGTAATGAAGGGCCCCAGCATTTT.

CDR3 residues: CASRGTSGGYNEQFF. In DNA form, the CDR3 reads TGTGCCAGCAGGGGGACTAGCGGGGGGTACAATGAGCAGTTCTTC. The V gene is TRBV2, the J gene TRBJ2-1; 15 positions match TRBD2. The CDR3 has 15 amino acids. Germline CDR1 SNHLY, CDR2 FYNNEI. V shed 6 bases and J 4 bases; nucleotides not matched to a gene: 1.

J is TRBJ2-5 and V is TRBV20-1; no clear D gene. The CDR3 consists of 11 residues. V lost 0 bases to trimming and J lost 5 bases, with 4 bases between them. Germline V gene sequence: CDR1 DFQATT, CDR2 SNEGSKA (reference sequence). CDR3 in amino acids: CSARDGETQYF. For the CDR3, the DNA is TGCAGTGCTAGAGACGGGGAGACCCAGTACTTC.

This chain connects TRBV11-3 to TRBJ2-3; 7 bases agree with TRBD1. CDR1 and CDR2 (germline): SGHNT, YENEEA. This CDR3 contains 15 residues. The junction had 8 bases not matched to a gene; V was cut back by 4 bases and J by 4 bases. This CDR3 reads CASSSTGAGSDTQYF. The CDR3 region has the DNA TGTGCCAGCAGCTCCACAGGGGCCGGGTCAGATACGCAGTATTTT.

The V call is TRBV5-4, the J call TRBJ2-5; 12 positions agree with TRBD2. J was trimmed by 1 base and V by 0 bases; bases with no gene match: 7. CDR1 SGHNT and CDR2 YYREEE come from the germline V gene (reference sequence). The CDR3 consists of 18 residues. The chain's CDR3 is CASSLASGGEASQETQYF. The CDR3 DNA sequence: TGTGCCAGCAGCTTGGCTAGCGGGGGGGAGGCGTCCCAAGAGACCCAGTACTTC. The whole variable domain, filled in from reference TRBV5-4 and TRBJ2-5, reads ETGVTQSPTHLIKTRGQQVTLRCSSQSGHNTVSWYQQALGQGPQFIFQYYREEENGRGNFPPRFSGLQFPNYSSELNVNALELDDSALYLCASSLASGGEASQETQYFGPGTRLLVL.

The chain recombines TRBV7-3 with TRBJ2-6; 8 positions match TRBD2. Germline V gene data show CDR1 as SGHTA and CDR2 as FQGTGA. This CDR3 has 18 residues. Losses at the gene ends were 5 bases for V and 2 bases for J; bases not matched to a gene: 11. Here the CDR3 reads CASSPLAGRGAGANVLTF. CDR3 coding DNA: TGTGCCAGCAGCCCCCTAGCAGGGCGGGGGGCTGGGGCCAACGTCCTGACTTTC.

CDR3 in amino acids: CASGRTGGNTIYF. The CDR3 nucleotides are TGTGCCAGCGGTCGGACAGGGGGAAACACCATATATTTT. The J gene is TRBJ1-3, the V gene TRBV6-5; 8 bases are a match to TRBD1. Germline values: CDR1 MNHEY, CDR2 SVGAGI. The CDR3 contains 13 residues. V gave up 8 bases and J gave up 4 bases; unmatched junction bases: 4.

The count of this clone is one. The chain uses TRBV19 and TRBJ1-2; D possibly corresponds to TRBD1 (6 bases). The length of the CDR3 is 15 residues. Germline V gives CDR1 LNHDA, CDR2 SQIVND (reference sequence). The V end was cut by 6 bases, the J end by 2 bases, with 16 bases between. The CDR3 here is CASRPHTGSNYGYTF. The CDR3 coding sequence is TGTGCCAGTAGGCCACATACAGGGTCCAACTATGGCTACACCTTC.

The genes are TRBV7-8 and TRBJ2-5; 13 bases line up with TRBD2. Germline lookup yields CDR1 SGHVS and CDR2 FQNEAQ. This CDR3 is 15 amino acids long. V trimming: 4 bases; J trimming: 3 bases; junction bases outside the gene matches: 2. CDR3 loop: CASSSGLAGEETQYF. The CDR3 bases are TGTGCCAGCAGCTCCGGACTAGCGGGGGAAGAGACCCAGTACTTC.

The chain is built from TRBV5-4 and TRBJ1-5; weak D call: TRBD1 (5 bases). The V and J ends lost 10 bases and 2 bases respectively, with 25 bases between them. The CDR3 has 17 residues. Germline CDR1 SGHNT, CDR2 YYREEE (reference sequence). The CDR3 DNA is TGTGCCTGTCCTCTTCAACGGGGGATTGTTGGCAATCAGCCCCAGCATTTT. It codes for CACPLQRGIVGNQPQHF. Based on the CDR3 plus reference TRBV5-4 and TRBJ1-5, the full variable domain is ETGVTQSPTHLIKTRGQQVTLRCSSQSGHNTVSWYQQALGQGPQFIFQYYREEENGRGNFPPRFSGLQFPNYSSELNVNALELDDSALYLCACPLQRGIVGNQPQHFGDGTRLSIL.

CDR3 sequence: CASSFPYRGSSSYNSPLHF. CDR3 in DNA: TGTGCCAGCAGCTTTCCTTACAGGGGCTCAAGCTCCTATAATTCACCCCTCCACTTT. V gene TRBV7-8 combines with J gene TRBJ1-6; 7 bases align to TRBD1. The CDR3 is 19 amino acids. V lost 3 bases, J lost 0 bases, and 11 bases stayed unmatched. From germline, CDR1 is SGHVS and CDR2 FQNEAQ.

This clone was detected a few times. The CDR3 reads CASSQDPPGTGGNEQFF. The CDR3 bases are TGCGCCAGCAGCCAAGATCCCCCCGGGACAGGGGGCAATGAGCAGTTCTTC. The gene calls are TRBV4-3 and TRBJ2-1; 11 bases fit TRBD1. The germline gives CDR1 LGHNA, CDR2 YSLEER. V lost 0 bases and J lost 6; bases outside the gene matches: 7. The CDR3 runs 17 residues.